The 27 T cell receptor beta chains below come from one sample, sequenced in a study of T cell responses to AZD1222 COVID-19 vaccine. Here immunoSEQ multiplex PCR was the method, and the copy in TCRdb shows in-frame clones only, minus some. This table has 150,000 or so clones, around nine tenths appearing once. Sequenced here: peripheral blood, sampled on day 0 of AZD1222 vaccination. These receptors all come from an adult in good health.

This sequence joins TRBV6-2 or TRBV6-3 and TRBJ2-5, with D possibly TRBD2 on 5 matching bases. The CDR3 totals 13 residues. Trimming left V 5 bases short and J 1 base short, with 8 bases between. Germline loops: CDR1 MNHEY, CDR2 SVGEGT. CDR3: CASSREIQETQYF. CDR3 DNA sequence: TGTGCCAGCAGTCGGGAAATCCAAGAGACCCAGTACTTC.

Concerning this clone: Other DNA sequences of this sample code for an identical CDR3. This chain joins TRBV28 and TRBJ2-7; 12 bases match TRBD2. Germline assignment: CDR1 MDHEN and CDR2 SYDVKM. The CDR3 runs to 15 residues. V lost 4 bases, J lost 4 bases, and 5 bases stayed unmatched. CDR3 in amino acids: CASSSLAGGLYEQYF. CDR3 nucleotides: TGTGCCAGCAGTTCCCTAGCGGGAGGGCTTTACGAGCAGTACTTC.

This clone appeared once. V and J are TRBV18 and TRBJ1-1; no definite D call. This CDR3 has 13 residues. The V gene's germline CDR1 is KGHSH and CDR2 LQKENI. V lost 2 bases and J 6 bases, leaving 10 bases between the germline ends. The CDR3 sequence: CASSPGVKAEAFF. As DNA, the CDR3 is TGTGCCAGCTCACCAGGGGTAAAGGCTGAAGCTTTCTTT.

The CDR3 here is CASSRLTGETQYF. CDR3 DNA sequence: TGTGCCAGCAGCCGTCTAACGGGGGAGACCCAGTACTTC. This rearrangement joins TRBV3-1 (or the pseudogene TRBV3-2) to TRBJ2-5; D may be TRBD2 (5 bases). V gave up 4 bases and J gave up 5 bases, with 11 bases separating them. The CDR3 has 13 residues. Germline V gene sequence: CDR1 LGHDT, CDR2 YNNKEL (reference sequence).

This clone was observed a single time. The chain recombines TRBV9 with TRBJ2-3; 11 bases line up with TRBD2. V was clipped by 0 bases and J by 3 bases; unmatched bases: 3. The CDR3 spans 16 residues. The germline CDR1 and CDR2 sequences are SGDLS and YYNGEE. In DNA form, the CDR3 reads TGTGCCAGCAGCGTAGGGGCTAGCGGGAGGACAGATACGCAGTATTTT. Translation: CASSVGASGRTDTQYF.

This chain uses TRBV3-1 (or the pseudogene TRBV3-2) with TRBJ2-7; D might be TRBD2 (7 bases). The CDR3 has 15 amino acids. With 1 base removed from V and 2 bases from J, the gap between germline ends came to 12 bases. Per the germline V gene, CDR1 is LGHDT and CDR2 is YNNKEL (reference sequence). The CDR3 loop reads CASSQAGGGAYEQYF. CDR3 nucleotides: TGTGCCAGCAGCCAAGCCGGAGGGGGGGCCTACGAGCAGTACTTC.

This clone was detected once. V gene TRBV6-5 combines with J gene TRBJ2-2; the D gene is possibly TRBD2 (6 bases). From germline, CDR1 is MNHEY and CDR2 SVGAGI. This CDR3 contains 14 residues. Trimming took 6 bases from V and 4 from J, leaving 12 bases between them. CDR3 in amino acids: CASRAKRVTGELFF. The CDR3 DNA reads TGTGCCAGCAGAGCCAAGCGGGTCACCGGGGAGCTGTTTTTT.

The genes are TRBV27 and TRBJ2-7; 8 bases match TRBD2. V lost 5 bases to trimming and J lost 4 bases; unmatched junction nucleotides: 10. This CDR3 region has 15 residues. The germline V gene encodes CDR1 MNHEY and CDR2 SMNVEV (reference sequence). For the CDR3, the DNA is TGTGCCAGCAGTCGACGCCCGGGACTAGTTTACGAGCAGTACTTC. Amino acid sequence: CASSRRPGLVYEQYF.

This chain joins TRBV2 and TRBJ1-4; tentative D call: TRBD1 (5 bases). Trimming took off 6 bases at V and 2 bases at J, with 19 bases between the two ends. CDR1 is SNHLY and CDR2 is FYNNEI in the germline V gene. The CDR3 is made up of 17 amino acids. The CDR3 coding sequence is TGTGCCAGCAGCCCCCCCAGGGCTTACGGTACTAATGAAAAACTGTTTTTT. Amino acid sequence: CASSPPRAYGTNEKLFF. Full variable domain (missing parts from reference TRBV2 and TRBJ1-4): EPEVTQTPSHQVTQMGQEVILRCVPISNHLYFYWYRQILGQKVEFLVSFYNNEISEKSEIFDDQFSVERPDGSNFTLKIRSTKLEDSAMYFCASSPPRAYGTNEKLFFGSGTQLSVL.

The chain is built from TRBV20-1 and TRBJ2-1; D is unresolved. There are 15 residues in the CDR3. From germline, CDR1 is DFQATT and CDR2 SNEGSKA (reference sequence). V lost 3 bases, J lost 3 bases, and 15 bases lay in between. CDR3 in amino acids: CSASRPEFDYNEQFF. In nucleotides, the CDR3 is TGCAGTGCTAGTAGGCCCGAATTTGACTACAATGAGCAGTTCTTC.

This chain uses TRBV27 with TRBJ2-7, with D perhaps assigned TRBD1 or TRBD2 (6 bases each). Trimming stripped 4 bases from V and 1 base from J, with 11 bases between. Germline V CDR1 and CDR2: MNHEY, SMNVEV (reference sequence). The CDR3 has 14 amino acids. CDR3 DNA sequence: TGTGCCAGCAGTTCCAAGGGGGGATCCTACGAGCAGTACTTC. Its translation: CASSSKGGSYEQYF.

The chain links TRBV28 to TRBJ1-1; 8 bases line up with TRBD1. This CDR3 contains 17 residues. The V segment lost 6 bases and the J segment 7 bases; nucleotides outside the gene matches: 19. The germline CDR1 and CDR2 sequences are MDHEN and SYDVKM. The CDR3: CASRPQQGVLDYGEAFF. The CDR3 DNA follows: TGTGCCAGCAGGCCGCAACAGGGGGTATTGGATTATGGTGAAGCTTTCTTT.

This clone was detected only a few times. This chain links TRBV7-9 with TRBJ2-1; D not certain. V lost 0 bases to trimming and J lost 5 bases, with 11 bases between them. There are 15 residues in the CDR3. Germline CDR1 and CDR2: SEHNR and FQNEAQ (reference sequence). The CDR3: CASSLAVYRNNEQFF. DNA of the CDR3: TGTGCCAGCAGCTTAGCGGTTTACAGAAACAATGAGCAGTTCTTC.

This chain links TRBV4-1 with TRBJ1-6; D uncertain. V lost 0 bases and J lost 9, with 6 bases in between. This CDR3 is built from 13 residues. Germline values: CDR1 MGHRA, CDR2 YSYEKL. The CDR3: CASSQDLSSPLHF. The CDR3 DNA is TGCGCCAGCAGCCAAGATCTAAGTTCACCCCTCCACTTT.

The chain recombines TRBV4-1 with TRBJ2-5; D ambiguous. In germline, CDR1 is MGHRA, CDR2 YSYEKL. The CDR3 totals 16 residues. V dropped 0 bases and J dropped 3 bases, with 14 bases sitting between them. CDR3 nucleotides: TGCGCCAGCAGCCAAGACTGGAGACGGAAGAAAGAGACCCAGTACTTC. Amino acid sequence: CASSQDWRRKKETQYF.

Concerning this clone: One end of the junction fails to match germline, which may point to a read error. The rearrangement joins TRBV25-1 to TRBJ1-2; D is perhaps TRBD1 (5 bases). The CDR3 contains 14 residues. The germline gives CDR1 MGHDK, CDR2 SYGVNS. CDR3 amino acids: CASSFGGSRPNFDF. The DNA of the CDR3 is TGTGCCAGCAGTTTTGGGGGAAGTCGTCCCAATTTTGACTTC.

The V and J genes are TRBV13 and TRBJ2-7; perhaps TRBD1 as D (6 bases). The germline gives CDR1 PRHDT, CDR2 FYEKMQ (reference sequence). The CDR3 length is 14 residues. V was clipped by 4 bases and J by 1 base, with 11 bases between them. Here the CDR3 DNA reads TGTGCCAGCAGCTCCGACAGGTCATCCTACGAGCAGTACTTC. This codes for CASSSDRSSYEQYF.

This clone was picked up a small number of times. The chain couples TRBV29-1 to TRBJ2-1; a weak D match, TRBD1 (6 bases). V was cut by 7 bases and J by 9 bases, with 13 bases left in between. Per germline, CDR1 SQVTM and CDR2 ANQGSEA. The CDR3 length is 11 residues. CDR3 bases: TGCAGCGCCCGCCGAGGGGGTGAGCAGTTCTTC. As protein: CSARRGGEQFF.

This chain links TRBV5-1 with TRBJ1-5; 7 bases map to TRBD1. The V gene's germline CDR1 is SGHRS and CDR2 YFSETQ. The CDR3 contains 14 residues. Losses at the gene ends were 3 bases for V and 7 bases for J; bases not matched to a gene: 7. The CDR3 DNA follows: TGCGCCAGCAGCTCAGGACAGGAGGGCCAGCCCCAGCATTTT. Amino acid sequence: CASSSGQEGQPQHF.

The chain is built from TRBV27 and TRBJ2-7; D is unclear. Per germline, CDR1 MNHEY and CDR2 SMNVEV (reference sequence). Trimming removed 5 bases at V and 3 bases at J, with 11 bases between. This CDR3 comprises 13 residues. CDR3 sequence reads: CASSPWLGYEQYF. CDR3 nucleotide sequence: TGTGCCAGCAGTCCTTGGTTGGGCTACGAGCAGTACTTC.

The V call is TRBV19, the J call TRBJ1-2; maybe TRBD1 (5 bases). V was trimmed by 3 bases and J by 2 bases, leaving 10 bases between them. CDR1 LNHDA and CDR2 SQIVND come from the germline V gene (reference sequence). The CDR3 is 14 amino acids. The CDR3 nucleotides read TGTGCCAGTAGTATGTCCCGGGGCAACTATGGCTACACCTTC. It translates to CASSMSRGNYGYTF.

This clone came up once. Written as DNA, the CDR3 is TGCAGCGCCCTTCGAGCCGGGATAGAAGCTTTCTTT. It translates to CSALRAGIEAFF. The chain has TRBV29-1 and TRBJ1-1; no reliable D call. Germline CDR1 reads SQVTM; CDR2 reads ANQGSEA. Trimming shortened V by 7 bases and J by 8 bases, and 17 bases separated the two germline ends. The CDR3 contains 12 residues.

The rearrangement links TRBV2 to TRBJ1-1, with D perhaps TRBD1 (6 bases). CDR3 size: 12 residues. Germline V lookup: CDR1 SNHLY, CDR2 FYNNEI. V lost 7 bases, J lost 6 bases, and 12 bases lay in between. CDR3 sequence: CASNPGQSEAFF. The CDR3 DNA reads TGTGCCAGCAACCCCGGACAGTCTGAAGCTTTCTTT.

This chain connects TRBV4-1 to TRBJ1-4; tentatively, D is TRBD1 (5 bases). Trimming took off 1 base at V and 6 bases at J, with 12 bases between the two ends. The CDR3 extends over 15 amino acids. Germline V gene sequence: CDR1 MGHRA, CDR2 YSYEKL. For the CDR3, the DNA is TGCGCCAGCAGCCAAGTGGACCCGGGGGATGAAAAACTGTTTTTT. Translated, it gives CASSQVDPGDEKLFF.

This sequence joins TRBV6-2 or TRBV6-3 and TRBJ1-1; D is unclear. CDR3 length: 13 amino acids. Trimming took 2 bases from V and 1 from J, leaving 5 bases between them. Germline-derived CDR1 and CDR2 are MNHEY and SVGEGT. CDR3 sequence reads: CASSYGPNTEAFF. CDR3 DNA: TGTGCCAGCAGTTACGGACCGAACACTGAAGCTTTCTTT.

The rearrangement links TRBV29-1 to TRBJ2-3, with D perhaps matching TRBD1 or TRBD2 (6 bases each). The germline V gene encodes CDR1 SQVTM and CDR2 ANQGSEA. Trimming took 4 bases from V and 0 from J, leaving 11 bases between them. This CDR3 is built from 14 residues. Here the CDR3 reads CSVARGTSTDTQYF. CDR3 DNA sequence: TGCAGCGTTGCGAGGGGGACTAGCACAGATACGCAGTATTTT.

The V gene is TRBV6-2 or TRBV6-3, the J gene TRBJ1-1; a possible D gene is TRBD1 (5 bases). The ends were cut back, 4 bases at V and 6 bases at J, with 21 bases in the middle. The length of the CDR3 is 16 residues. Looked up from germline, CDR1 is MNHEY and CDR2 is SVGEGT. CDR3 in amino acids: CASSSLAGDQGSEAFF. The CDR3 DNA reads TGTGCCAGCAGTTCCTTAGCGGGGGACCAGGGCTCTGAAGCTTTCTTT.